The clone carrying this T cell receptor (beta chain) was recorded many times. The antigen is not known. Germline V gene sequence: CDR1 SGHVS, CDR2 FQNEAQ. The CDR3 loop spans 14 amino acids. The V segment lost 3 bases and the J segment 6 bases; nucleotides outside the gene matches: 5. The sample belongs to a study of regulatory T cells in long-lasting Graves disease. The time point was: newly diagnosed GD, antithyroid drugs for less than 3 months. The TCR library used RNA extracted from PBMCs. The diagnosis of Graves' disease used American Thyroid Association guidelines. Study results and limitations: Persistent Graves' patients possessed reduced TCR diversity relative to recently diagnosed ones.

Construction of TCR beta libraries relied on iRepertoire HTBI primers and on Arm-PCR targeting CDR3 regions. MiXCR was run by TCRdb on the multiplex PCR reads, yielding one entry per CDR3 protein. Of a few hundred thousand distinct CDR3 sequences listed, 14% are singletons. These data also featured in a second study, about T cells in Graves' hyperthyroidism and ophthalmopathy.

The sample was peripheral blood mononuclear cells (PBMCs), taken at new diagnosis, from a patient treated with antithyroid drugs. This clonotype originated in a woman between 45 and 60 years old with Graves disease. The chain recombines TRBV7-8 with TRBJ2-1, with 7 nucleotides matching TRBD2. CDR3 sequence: CASSFLAGPNEQFF. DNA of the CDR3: TGTGCCAGCAGCTTCTTAGCGGGCCCCAATGAGCAGTTCTTC.